Below are 2 T cell receptor beta chains sequenced from a single sample in a study of CD8 T cells in ankylosing spondylitis. MiXCR, applied by TCRdb to the 5' RACE reads, yields one record per CDR3 protein. The sample lists nearly 350,000 distinct CDR3 sequences, roughly 14% occurring once. Sequencing was carried out using blood, either unsorted or a sorted T cell fraction (not recorded which). The source of these receptors is a male donor with ankylosing spondylitis or in good health (not recorded which).

The chain has TRBV12-5 and TRBJ2-7, with D perhaps matching TRBD1 (5 bases). The CDR3 is 13 residues long. Trimming removed 3 bases from V and 0 bases from J, with 6 bases in between. CDR1 is LGHNT, CDR2 FRNRAP, per germline. The CDR3 spells CASGLGHSYEQYF. DNA for the CDR3: TGTGCTAGTGGTTTAGGACACTCCTACGAGCAGTACTTC. Based on the CDR3 plus reference TRBV12-5 and TRBJ2-7, the full variable domain is DARVTQTPRHKVTEMGQEVTMRCQPILGHNTVFWYRQTMMQGLELLAYFRNRAPLDDSGMPKDRFSAEMPDATLATLKIQPSEPRDSAVYFCASGLGHSYEQYFGPGTRLTVT.

The rearrangement links TRBV12-3 or TRBV12-4 to TRBJ1-1, with TRBD1 as a possible D gene (6 bases). The CDR3 runs to 15 residues. Between the trimmed V and J ends, which lost 6 bases and 4 bases, there was a span of 18 bases. DNA for the CDR3: TGTGCCAGCAGCCTCCTCACAGGGAAGGGCACTGAAGCTTTCTTT. Its protein is CASSLLTGKGTEAFF.